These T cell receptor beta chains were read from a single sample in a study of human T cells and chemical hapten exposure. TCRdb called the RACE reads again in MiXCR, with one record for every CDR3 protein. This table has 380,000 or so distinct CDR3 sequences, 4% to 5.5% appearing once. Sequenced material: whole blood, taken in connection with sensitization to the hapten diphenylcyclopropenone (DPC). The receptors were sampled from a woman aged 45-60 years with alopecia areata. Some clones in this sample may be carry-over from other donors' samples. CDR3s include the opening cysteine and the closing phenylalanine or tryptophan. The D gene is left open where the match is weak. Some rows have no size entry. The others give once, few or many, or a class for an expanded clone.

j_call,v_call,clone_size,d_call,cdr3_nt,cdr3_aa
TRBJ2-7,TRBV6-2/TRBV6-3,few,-,TGTGCCAGCACCGCCGGGCCCTACGAGCAGTACTTC,CASTAGPYEQYF
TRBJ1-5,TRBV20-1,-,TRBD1,TGCAGTGCTAGTCCCGGACAGGGCGGGAGCAATCAGCCCCAGCATTTT,CSASPGQGGSNQPQHF
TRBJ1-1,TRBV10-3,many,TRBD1,TGTGCCATCAGTGCGGGGCAGGGGGCGGGTAACACTGAAGCTTTCTTT,CAISAGQGAGNTEAFF
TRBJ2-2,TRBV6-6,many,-,TGTGCCAGCACTGGAGACACCGGGGAGCTGTTTTTT,CASTGDTGELFF
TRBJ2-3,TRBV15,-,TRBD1,TGTGCCACCAGCGGTTACAGGGGAGTGGATACGCAGTATTTT,CATSGYRGVDTQYF
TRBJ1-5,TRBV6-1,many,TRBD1,TGTGCCAGCAGTGGGGGGACAGGGGGGAGCAATCAGCCCCAGCATTTT,CASSGGTGGSNQPQHF
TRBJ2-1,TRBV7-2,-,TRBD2,TGTGCCAGCAGCTTAGTCAGGACTAGCTATGAGCAGTTCTTC,CASSLVRTSYEQFF
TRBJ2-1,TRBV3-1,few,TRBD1,TGTGCCAGCAGCCAAATGGGACAGGTAACGTTCTTC,CASSQMGQVTFF
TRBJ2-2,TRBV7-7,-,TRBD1,TGTGCCAGCAGCACGACGACAGGGGGACACACCGGGGAGCTGTTTTTT,CASSTTTGGHTGELFF
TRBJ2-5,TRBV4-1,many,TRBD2,TGCGCCAGCAGTCAGCTAGGGCTAGCGGGACAAGAGACCCAGTACTTC,CASSQLGLAGQETQYF
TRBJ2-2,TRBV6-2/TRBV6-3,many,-,TGTGCCAGCAGTCCCCCCGGAGAAACCGGGGAGCTGTTTTTT,CASSPPGETGELFF
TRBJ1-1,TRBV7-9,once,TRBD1,TGTGCCAGCAGCCGCTATGACAGGGGCACTGAAGCTTTCTTT,CASSRYDRGTEAFF
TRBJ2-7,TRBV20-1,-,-,TGCAGTGCTAGAGCAGGGAAGGGAAGCTACGAGCAGTACTTC,CSARAGKGSYEQYF
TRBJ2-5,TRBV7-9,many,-,TGTGCCAGCAGCTTAGGGATCGCAGAGACCCAGTACTTC,CASSLGIAETQYF
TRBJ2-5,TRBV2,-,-,TGTGCCAGCAGTGAAGAGGAGACCCAGTACTTC,CASSEEETQYF
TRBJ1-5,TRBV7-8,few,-,TGTGCCAGCAGCTTAGAAAACACGAATCAGCCCCAGCATTTT,CASSLENTNQPQHF
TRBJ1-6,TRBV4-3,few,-,TGCGCCAGCAGCCAAGATCACGGAGGGGTCACACCCCTCCACTTT,CASSQDHGGVTPLHF
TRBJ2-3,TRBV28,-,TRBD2,TGTGCCAGCAGTCTCAGACTAGCGTGGGGGCCAGATACGCAGTATTTT,CASSLRLAWGPDTQYF
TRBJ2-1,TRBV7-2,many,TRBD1,TGTGCCAGCAGCTTAACAGGGGGCGATATCCATGAGCAGTTCTTC,CASSLTGGDIHEQFF
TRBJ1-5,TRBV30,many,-,TGTGCCTGGAGTGAGGGGAGGCAGCCCCAGCATTTT,CAWSEGRQPQHF
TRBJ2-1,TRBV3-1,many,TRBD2,TGTGCCAGCAGCCAAGATCAGGTACTAGCGGGAAATGATGAGCAGTTCTTC,CASSQDQVLAGNDEQFF
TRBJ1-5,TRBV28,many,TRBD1,TGTGCCAGCGCCTGGACAGGGGGCTATCAGCCCCAGCATTTT,CASAWTGGYQPQHF
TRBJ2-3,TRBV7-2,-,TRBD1,TGTGCCAGCAGCTCCTGGACAGGGGGGAGGGCAGATACGCAGTATTTT,CASSSWTGGRADTQYF
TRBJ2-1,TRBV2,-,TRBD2,TGTGCCAGCAGCGAGAGAGCGGGGGGGTTATACAATGAGCAGTTCTTC,CASSERAGGLYNEQFF
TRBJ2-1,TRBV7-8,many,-,TGTGCCAGCACCCGTGGCAGGGGCAATGAGCAGTTCTTC,CASTRGRGNEQFF
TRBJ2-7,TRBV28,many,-,TGTGCCAGCCGCTTGGGAACCTACGAGCAGTACTTC,CASRLGTYEQYF
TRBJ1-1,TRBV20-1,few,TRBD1,TGCAGTGCCGACAGGGGGCGCTTGGACACTGAAGCTTTCTTT,CSADRGRLDTEAFF
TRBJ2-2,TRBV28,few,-,TGTGCCAGCAGTTTCGTGAACACCGGGGAGCTGTTTTTT,CASSFVNTGELFF
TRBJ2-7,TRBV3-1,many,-,TGTGCCAGCAGCCACCAGGGAGTGGAGCAGTACTTC,CASSHQGVEQYF
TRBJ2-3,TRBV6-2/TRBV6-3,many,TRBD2,TGTGCCAGCAGTTACCTCCTTGGACTAGCGGGAGGTTATCAGTCTTCCGGAGATACGCAGTATTTT,CASSYLLGLAGGYQSSGDTQYF
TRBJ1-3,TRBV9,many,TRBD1,TGTGCCAGCAGCGTAGTTGGACAGGGGCCCTTAAACACCATATATTTT,CASSVVGQGPLNTIYF
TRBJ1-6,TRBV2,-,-,TGTGCCAGCAGTGGAGGAGGAATGGGTTCACCCCTCCACTTT,CASSGGGMGSPLHF
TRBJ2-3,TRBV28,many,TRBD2,TGTGCCAGCAGTTTCTCCCGGACTAGCGGGAGACCTAGCACAGATACGCAGTATTTT,CASSFSRTSGRPSTDTQYF
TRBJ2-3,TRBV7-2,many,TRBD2,TGTGCCAGCAGCCAGATAGCGGGGGGGCCATTCGATACGCAGTATTTT,CASSQIAGGPFDTQYF
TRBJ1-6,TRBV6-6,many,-,TGTGCCAGCAGTTCCCTGGGGCCCCGGGGGGATAATTCACCCCTCCACTTT,CASSSLGPRGDNSPLHF
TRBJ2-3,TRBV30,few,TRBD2,TGTGCCTGGACGGGACTAGCCCGAGGAGGCACAGATACGCAGTATTTT,CAWTGLARGGTDTQYF
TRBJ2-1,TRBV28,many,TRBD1,TGTGCCAGCAGTTCAATCTTCCGGGACAGTTCCTACAATGAGCAGTTCTTC,CASSSIFRDSSYNEQFF
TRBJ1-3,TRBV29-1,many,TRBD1,TGCAGCGTTGAAGCGAGAGGGGGCCCGGGAAACACCATATATTTT,CSVEARGGPGNTIYF
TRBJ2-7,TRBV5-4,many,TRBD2,TGTGCCAGCAGCTTGCTAGCGGGGGATCTATCCTACGAGCAGTACTTC,CASSLLAGDLSYEQYF
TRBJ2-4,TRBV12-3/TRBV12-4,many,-,TGTGCCAGCAGTTTACGGGAAAGGGACATTCAGTACTTC,CASSLRERDIQYF
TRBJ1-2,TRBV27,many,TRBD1,TGTGCCAGCAGTTTCAGACAGGGGGCGGAGAACGGCTACACCTTC,CASSFRQGAENGYTF
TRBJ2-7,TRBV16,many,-,TGTGCCAGCAGCCGAGGCAGGGCCCACGAGCAGTACTTC,CASSRGRAHEQYF
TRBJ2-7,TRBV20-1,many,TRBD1,TGCAGTGCTAGAGCTCCGACAGGGGGCTACGAGCAGTACTTC,CSARAPTGGYEQYF
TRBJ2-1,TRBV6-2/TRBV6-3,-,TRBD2,TGTGCCAGCAGTTTACTAGCGCCGACTTACAATGAGCAGTTCTTC,CASSLLAPTYNEQFF
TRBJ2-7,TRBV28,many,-,TGTGCCAGCAATGAACCGGGTTCCGGATCCTACGAGCAGTACTTC,CASNEPGSGSYEQYF
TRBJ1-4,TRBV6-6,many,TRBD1,TGTGCCAGCAGTCCCCCCCGGAAGGGGGCGGAAGAAAAACTGTTTTTT,CASSPPRKGAEEKLFF
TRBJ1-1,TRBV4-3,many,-,TGCGCCAGCAGCCAAGTCGTCGGGACTGAAGCTTTCTTT,CASSQVVGTEAFF
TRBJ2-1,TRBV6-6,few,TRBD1,TGTGCCAGCACCGACCCATCGGGACAGAATTACAATGAGCAGTTCTTC,CASTDPSGQNYNEQFF